This T cell receptor beta chain stems from a study of blood T cell repertoires in COVID-19. About the research overall: Samples came from the United States, Italy and Spain, spanning acute and convalescent COVID-19. Sources were T cells, B-cell-depleted T cells, or PBMCs; the material itself was cDNA or gDNA.

Germline assignment: CDR1 ENHRY and CDR2 SYGVKD. Trimming took 4 bases from V and 6 from J; bases not matched to a gene: 6. This CDR3 region has 15 residues. In the source study's methods: Scientists estimated how many nucleated cells there were by amplifying reference gene primers. Using immunoSEQ multiplex PCR, the repertoire was profiled, and TCRdb retains in-frame clones only, with some absent. V and J calls and clone size are given by that table; D and trimming were obtained from the DNA. The sample holds around 230,000 clones, 84% seen once. Sequencing input: peripheral blood. The chain combines TRBV10-3 with TRBJ2-1; TRBD2 matches at 10 bases. This sequence was found in a man aged 35-49 years who had recovered from COVID-19. The CDR3 loop reads CAISGGVAGGNEQFF. CDR3 bases: TGTGCCATCAGTGGAGGAGTAGCGGGGGGCAATGAGCAGTTCTTC.